A selection of T cell receptor beta chains follows, all from one sample in a study of regulatory T cells in long-lasting Graves disease. TCRdb fed the multiplex PCR reads into MiXCR, producing one record per CDR3 protein. The sample gives fewer than 550,000 distinct CDR3 sequences, around a fifth of which show up once; approximately 6.4% is in the top ten. Sequencing was performed on peripheral blood mononuclear cells (PBMCs), taken when the disease was refractory, from a patient treated with antithyroid drugs. The receptors originated from a female donor with Graves disease. The conserved cysteine and the conserved F or W are not part of the CDR3 here.

v_call	j_call	cdr3_aa
TRBV9	TRBJ2-7	ASSPQTGSYEQY
TRBV5-1	TRBJ1-1	ASSKDGNTEAF
TRBV7-2	TRBJ2-5	ASSPRGTGGAWETQY
TRBV11-2	TRBJ1-4	ASSSRWGFGEKLF
TRBV7-9	TRBJ1-4	ASSSPAPGQGITNEKLF
TRBV11-2	TRBJ2-5	ASSLVGRDQETQY
TRBV6-2/TRBV6-3	TRBJ2-7	ASSEKRGQGYEQY
TRBV28	TRBJ1-2	ASSTSEGLDLNYGYT
TRBV20-1	TRBJ2-5	SAQGGQETQY
TRBV20-1	TRBJ1-2	SARADFEGAVPPYGYT
TRBV20-1	TRBJ1-6	SAAPGRVGSPLH
TRBV6-2/TRBV6-3	TRBJ1-6	ASSYSEGAGSPLH
TRBV2	TRBJ2-5	ASMRLLETQY
TRBV20-1	TRBJ2-4	SANSNAGYEGKNIQY
TRBV6-9	TRBJ1-1	ASSYDIGGNTEAF
TRBV5-1	TRBJ2-7	ASSPGTSGGYSYEQY
TRBV20-1	TRBJ2-7	SARDSRVYYEQY
TRBV2	TRBJ2-2	ASSQDRVKTGELF
TRBV7-2	TRBJ2-2	ASSQGRVMNTGELF
TRBV7-9	TRBJ1-5	ASSPGYSNQPQH
TRBV13	TRBJ2-7	ASSTTSGSSYEQY
TRBV20-1	TRBJ1-1	SANTEAF
TRBV7-2	TRBJ1-1	ASSLWVGGNTEAF
TRBV15	TRBJ1-2	ATSRDSPGGGYT
TRBV12-3/TRBV12-4	TRBJ1-6	ASSLTMGGTGGYSPLH
TRBV28	TRBJ2-7	ASSPGTGTYEQY
TRBV20-1	TRBJ1-3	SARDRRGDRNTIY
TRBV6-1	TRBJ2-2	ASSTQGRATGELF
TRBV6-2/TRBV6-3	TRBJ2-7	AREMRVMAVSYEQY
TRBV6-2/TRBV6-3	TRBJ1-6	ASSYVSNSPLH
TRBV3-1	TRBJ2-2	ASSQDDYRTGELF
TRBV11-2	TRBJ2-7	ASSLGARGSYEQY
TRBV4-1	TRBJ1-1	ASSQRQGVGNTEAF
TRBV6-2/TRBV6-3	TRBJ1-4	ASSYSGQYNEKLF
TRBV7-2	TRBJ2-5	ASSIDRGETQY
TRBV20-1	TRBJ1-1	SAMDRVGGAMNTEAF
TRBV20-1	TRBJ1-1	SARDHRPRTEAF
TRBV7-2	TRBJ2-5	ASSLGIPGAETQY
TRBV6-5	TRBJ1-4	ASSYTIATNEKLF
TRBV19	TRBJ1-1	ASSWEGSLTEAF
TRBV5-5	TRBJ2-2	ASSKPARENTGELF
TRBV6-9	TRBJ1-2	ASSYTAELYGYT
TRBV28	TRBJ1-1	ASSYRGGGGTEAF
TRBV29-1	TRBJ2-7	SVGGLGHYEQY
TRBV6-1	TRBJ1-2	ASSTSAGNGYT
TRBV20-1	TRBJ1-4	SAGGNNEKLF
TRBV20-1	TRBJ1-5	SARWLGGSNQPQH
TRBV19	TRBJ1-2	ASIAGTGRSGYGYT
TRBV24-1	TRBJ1-5	ATSEPGAGQPQH